This record looks at one T cell receptor (beta chain) sequence and its context. What it binds is unknown. These data belong to a study of a mutant IDH1 vaccine in newly diagnosed glioma. Profiling relied on immunoSEQ multiplex PCR, and the TCRdb table lists in-frame clones only, not all of them. The table lists more than 40,000 clones, roughly 91% of them singletons. Study-level points and caveats: Among all patients, vaccine-induced immune responses occurred in approximately 93%.

Trimming took off 4 bases at V and 8 bases at J, with 14 bases between the two ends. CDR1 is MNHNS and CDR2 is SASEGT in the germline V gene. This CDR3 contains 14 residues. Regarding time point: week 35, safety follow-up. Each dose of the vaccine consisted of 300 ug of mutant IDH1 20-mer peptide, with topical imiquimod. The chain recombines TRBV6-1 with TRBJ1-4, with D maybe TRBD1 (6 bases). This clonotype was obtained from a woman in her thirties or forties with glioma. Here the sequenced sample was PBMCs, taken from a glioma patient whose treatment included an IDH1 peptide vaccine. The CDR3, as DNA: TGTGCCAGCAGTGTCCGTCAGGGGAGCGAAAAACTGTTTTTT. Its protein product is CASSVRQGSEKLFF.